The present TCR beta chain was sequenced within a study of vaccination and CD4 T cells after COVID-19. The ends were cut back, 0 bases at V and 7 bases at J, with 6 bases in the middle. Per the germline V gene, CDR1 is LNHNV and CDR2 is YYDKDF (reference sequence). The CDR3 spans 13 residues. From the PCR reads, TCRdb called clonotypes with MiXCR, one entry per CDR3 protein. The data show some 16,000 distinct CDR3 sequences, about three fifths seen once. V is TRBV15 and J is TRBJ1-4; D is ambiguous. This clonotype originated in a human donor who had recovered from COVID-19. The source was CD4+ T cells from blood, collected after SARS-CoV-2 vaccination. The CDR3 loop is CATSRERREKLFF. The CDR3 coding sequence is TGTGCCACCAGCAGAGAACGTCGTGAAAAACTGTTTTTT.